This T cell receptor beta chain is from a study of cytomegalovirus exposure and HLA in healthy donors. Study findings and constraints: Reports indicated that the classifier achieved high specificity and sensitivity in diagnosing cytomegalovirus status. Analyses of presence and absence presupposed an approximately uniform sequencing depth across donors. A link between a missense DCLRE1C variant and TCR beta V- and J-gene trimming emerged from a later analysis. What was likely a sequencing artifact was a cluster of highly shared sequence variants.

Notes on this clone: The target antigen is unknown.

The CDR3 has 14 amino acids. The germline CDR1 and CDR2 sequences are SGHTA and FQGNSA. V lost 2 bases, J lost 1 base, and 8 bases lay in between. Researchers ran the PCR with 60 Vbeta and 13 Jbeta primers. Generated by immunoSEQ multiplex PCR, the TCRdb table keeps only in-frame clones and is missing some. The data show some 180,000 clones, with 65% to 85% seen just once and roughly 1.4% held by the top ten. The sequenced sample was PBMCs. The clonotype was recovered from a girl under 18 in good health and CMV-seropositive. This chain links TRBV7-2 with TRBJ1-1; D is possibly TRBD1 (6 bases). CDR3 DNA sequence: TGTGCCAGCAGCTTACAGGGGACGAACACTGAAGCTTTCTTT. As protein: CASSLQGTNTEAFF. The full variable domain, its missing parts supplied by reference TRBV7-2 and TRBJ1-1, is GAGVSQSPSNKVTEKGKDVELRCDPISGHTALYWYRQSLGQGLEFLIYFQGNSAPDKSGLPSDRFSAERTGGSVSTLTIQRTQQEDSAVYLCASSLQGTNTEAFFGQGTRLTVV.